This TCR beta chain appears in the sequencing data of a study of cytomegalovirus exposure and HLA in healthy donors. Broader study findings: As a later analysis revealed, the rate of TCR association differed by HLA locus, with DRB1 most and HLA-C fewest. Specificity for CMV antigens was confirmed in vitro for a few of the CMV-associated chains. High specificity and sensitivity for cytomegalovirus status were reported for the classifier. TCR beta V- and J-gene trimming was later associated with a missense DCLRE1C variant.

Primers included in the PCR were 60 Vbeta and 13 Jbeta primers. Repertoires were generated with immunoSEQ multiplex PCR, while TCRdb's copy carries only in-frame clones and drops some. The sample shows some 65,000 clones, around 80% of them seen only once. In regard to this clone: What it binds is not known.

This TCR derives from a girl between 5 and 17 years old in good health and CMV-seropositive. The material sequenced was PBMCs.

The CDR3 protein is CASSGGQELYGYTF. As DNA, the CDR3 is TGTGCCAGTAGTGGTGGACAGGAGCTCTATGGCTACACCTTC. This chain uses TRBV19 with TRBJ1-2; TRBD1 matches at 7 bases. This CDR3 is built from 14 residues. Germline V gene data show CDR1 as LNHDA and CDR2 as SQIVND (reference sequence). V was clipped by 5 bases and J by 4 bases; unmatched bases: 7.